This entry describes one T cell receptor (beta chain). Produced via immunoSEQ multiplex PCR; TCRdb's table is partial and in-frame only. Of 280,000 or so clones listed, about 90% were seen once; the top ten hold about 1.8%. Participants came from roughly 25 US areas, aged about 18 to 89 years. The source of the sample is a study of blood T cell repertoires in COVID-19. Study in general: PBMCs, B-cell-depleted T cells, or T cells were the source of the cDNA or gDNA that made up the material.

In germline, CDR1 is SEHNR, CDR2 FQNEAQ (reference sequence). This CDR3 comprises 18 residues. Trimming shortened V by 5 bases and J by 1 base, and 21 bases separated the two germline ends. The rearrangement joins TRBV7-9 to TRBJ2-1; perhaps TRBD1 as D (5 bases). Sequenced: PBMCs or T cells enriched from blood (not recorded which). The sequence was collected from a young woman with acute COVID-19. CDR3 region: CASSGPTVWLGSYNEQFF. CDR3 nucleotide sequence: TGTGCCAGCAGCGGCCCGACAGTTTGGTTAGGGTCCTACAATGAGCAGTTCTTC.